One sample yielded the 31 T cell receptor beta chains listed below, sequenced in a study of T-cell memory formation after mild COVID-19. One entry per CDR3 protein, called by TCRdb with MiXCR from the 5' RACE reads. The profile shows hundreds of thousands of distinct CDR3 sequences, around 15% of them singletons. Sequences were obtained from PBMCs or a T cell subset sorted from them (not recorded which). The source is a man between 18 and 29 years old who had mild COVID-19 (a few samples of this study predate the infection). Cell type and time point are not known.

This clonotype came up a few times. The V gene is TRBV6-1, the J gene TRBJ2-7, with TRBD2 as a possible D gene (5 bases). This CDR3 is built from 13 residues. Germline loops: CDR1 MNHNS, CDR2 SASEGT. Trimming removed 7 bases from V and 4 bases from J, with 14 bases in between. CDR3 amino acids: CASKWGVQYEQYF. CDR3 bases: TGTGCCAGCAAGTGGGGAGTCCAGTACGAGCAGTACTTC.

V and J are TRBV19 and TRBJ1-5, with 7 bases fitting TRBD1. Germline V gene lookup returns CDR1 LNHDA and CDR2 SQIVND (reference sequence). The CDR3 has 15 amino acids. V trimming: 7 bases; J trimming: 4 bases; junction bases outside the gene matches: 10. CDR3 sequence reads: CASTYTGVGNQPQHF. In DNA form, the CDR3 reads TGTGCCAGTACCTACACAGGGGTAGGAAATCAGCCCCAGCATTTT.

This clonotype occurred many times. V gene TRBV7-3 combines with J gene TRBJ2-5; 7 nucleotides line up with TRBD1. The CDR3 runs to 16 residues. J was trimmed by 1 base and V by 0 bases; bases with no gene match: 5. The germline gives CDR1 SGHTA, CDR2 FQGTGA. This CDR3 reads CASSLTGTALQETQYF. The CDR3 DNA sequence: TGTGCCAGCAGCTTAACGGGGACAGCTCTCCAAGAGACCCAGTACTTC.

This clonotype was seen more than once but under ten times. The V gene is TRBV7-8, the J gene TRBJ2-7; TRBD1 matches 8 bases. The V gene's germline CDR1 is SGHVS and CDR2 FQNEAQ. V lost 1 base and J lost 6; bases outside the gene matches: 2. The CDR3 is 13 residues long. CDR3 coding DNA: TGTGCCAGCAGCTTAGTGACAGGGGTCGAGCAGTACTTC. The encoded protein is CASSLVTGVEQYF.

This chain joins TRBV20-1 and TRBJ2-3; a possible D gene is TRBD2 (5 bases). This CDR3 comprises 13 residues. V was clipped by 1 base and J by 5 bases, with 10 bases between them. Germline lookup yields CDR1 DFQATT and CDR2 SNEGSKA (reference sequence). CDR3 sequence (DNA): TGCAGTGCTAGAGTGCCGGGAAGAGATACGCAGTATTTT. Encoded protein: CSARVPGRDTQYF.

J is TRBJ2-7 and V is TRBV6-5; perhaps TRBD2 as D (6 bases). Germline V gives CDR1 MNHEY, CDR2 SVGAGI. V shed 6 bases and J shed 4 bases, with 25 bases lying between them. CDR3 length equals 17 residues. CDR3 nucleotides: TGTGCCAGCAGCCTAAACTCGGACGGAGCGGGCTTTTACGAGCAGTACGTC. Translation gives CASSLNSDGAGFYEQYV.

The chain joins TRBV6-6 to TRBJ2-6; possible D gene TRBD2, 6 bases. CDR3 size: 15 residues. CDR1 and CDR2 (germline): MNHNY, SVGAGI (reference sequence). V was pared by 10 bases and J by 0 bases, with 13 bases between. The CDR3 spells CATWGVSSGANVLTF. The CDR3 region has the DNA TGTGCCACCTGGGGGGTTTCCTCTGGGGCCAACGTCCTGACTTTC.

The rearrangement uses TRBV21-1 and TRBJ2-7; the D call TRBD1 from the table was never checked on the DNA. TRBV21-1 is a listed pseudogene. CDR3 length equals 13 residues. The CDR3, as DNA: TGTGCCAGCAGCGACCGGGACCGGTACGAGCAGTACGTC. Amino acid sequence: CASSDRDRYEQYV.

The V call is TRBV4-2, the J call TRBJ2-7; 10 bases align to TRBD1. The CDR3 contains 16 residues. J gave up 5 bases and V 4 bases, and 11 bases lay outside the gene matches. The germline V gene encodes CDR1 LGHNA and CDR2 YNFKEQ. CDR3 coding DNA: TGTGCCAGCAGCCCTTCACCGGGACAGGGGTTGGACGAGCAGTACTTC. Translating it yields CASSPSPGQGLDEQYF.

The rearrangement uses TRBV2 and TRBJ2-7; D call uncertain. V lost 3 bases and J lost 3, with 6 bases in between. This CDR3 contains 12 residues. Germline V gives CDR1 SNHLY, CDR2 FYNNEI. The CDR3 here is CASSDDGYEQYF. The CDR3 DNA reads as TGTGCCAGCAGTGACGACGGCTACGAGCAGTACTTC.

The V call is TRBV18, the J call TRBJ1-5, with a possible D match to TRBD1 (5 bases). Germline assignment: CDR1 KGHSH and CDR2 LQKENI. V was cut by 10 bases and J by 8 bases, with 18 bases left in between. CDR3 size: 13 residues. CDR3 sequence reads: CATRGQGQEPQHF. The CDR3 nucleotides are TGTGCCACCCGCGGCCAGGGTCAGGAGCCCCAGCATTTT.

CDR3 residues: CASSLRGIMNTEAFF. CDR3 in DNA: TGTGCCAGCAGTTTAAGGGGCATCATGAACACTGAAGCTTTCTTT. The V gene is TRBV27, the J gene TRBJ1-1; maybe TRBD1 (5 bases). The V end lost 2 bases, the J end lost 0 bases, and 10 bases lay between the germline ends. There are 15 residues in the CDR3. CDR1 and CDR2 from the germline V gene are MNHEY and SMNVEV (reference sequence).

This clonotype has ten or more counts. The genes are TRBV5-1 and TRBJ2-3; D tentatively fits TRBD1 or TRBD2 (6 bases each). The CDR3 loop spans 14 amino acids. Germline assignment: CDR1 SGHRS and CDR2 YFSETQ. The germline V and J ends were trimmed by 4 bases and 2 bases, with 11 bases remaining between them. The CDR3 DNA reads TGCGCCAGCAGCCGAAGGGGGGTCACAGATACGCAGTATTTT. Its protein product is CASSRRGVTDTQYF.

This clonotype was detected ten times or more. The rearrangement uses TRBV29-1 and TRBJ1-2; no firm D call. The CDR3 runs 12 residues. From germline, CDR1 is SQVTM and CDR2 ANQGSEA. With 3 bases removed from V and 8 bases from J, the gap between germline ends came to 13 bases. CDR3 bases: TGCAGCGTTGAGGCAGGAGCAAGCGGCTACACCTTC. It encodes CSVEAGASGYTF.

This clonotype occurred many times. This chain links TRBV7-2 with TRBJ1-2; D gene unclear. The V gene lost 5 bases and the J gene lost 0 bases, with 7 bases spanning the gap. The CDR3 is 13 residues long. Per germline, CDR1 SGHTA and CDR2 FQGNSA. DNA of the CDR3: TGTGCCAGCAGCCTGCTCGCTAACTATGGCTACACCTTC. Translated: CASSLLANYGYTF.

This clonotype occurred many times. This sequence joins TRBV19 and TRBJ2-2, with D perhaps TRBD2 (5 bases). The V end was cut by 8 bases, the J end by 2 bases, with 9 bases between. Looked up from germline, CDR1 is LNHDA and CDR2 is SQIVND (reference sequence). The CDR3 loop spans 13 amino acids. CDR3 coding DNA: TGTGCCAGTGCTAGCCCCAACACCGGGGAGCTGTTTTTT. As protein: CASASPNTGELFF.

This clonotype was seen a handful of times. The chain couples TRBV7-9 to TRBJ1-1; D gene ambiguous. The CDR3 spans 13 residues. V shed 5 bases and J shed 8 bases, with 15 bases lying between them. Germline CDR1 reads SEHNR; CDR2 reads FQNEAQ (reference sequence). CDR3 region: CASSVDGPPEAFF. The DNA of the CDR3 is TGTGCCAGCAGCGTCGACGGCCCGCCCGAAGCTTTCTTT. Full variable domain (missing parts from reference TRBV7-9 and TRBJ1-1): DTGVSQNPRHKITKRGQNVTFRCDPISEHNRLYWYRQTLGQGPEFLTYFQNEAQLEKSRLLSDRFSAERPKGSFSTLEIQRTEQGDSAMYLCASSVDGPPEAFFGQGTRLTVV.

The chain joins TRBV5-1 to TRBJ2-3; the D gene could be TRBD1 or TRBD2 (6 bases each). Trimming shortened V by 4 bases and J by 3 bases, and 15 bases separated the two germline ends. CDR1 is SGHRS, CDR2 YFSETQ, per germline. The CDR3 runs 15 residues. The CDR3 region has the DNA TGCGCCAGCAGCCCGGTGGGGGGCGAGACAGATACGCAGTATTTT. This sequence encodes CASSPVGGETDTQYF.

This clonotype was observed a few times. This chain uses TRBV7-2 with TRBJ2-1; possibly TRBD1 for D (6 bases). The germline CDR1 and CDR2 sequences are SGHTA and FQGNSA. This CDR3 region has 16 residues. V was pared by 1 base and J by 4 bases, with 14 bases between. This chain's CDR3 is CASSLVGTLGYNEQFF. CDR3 sequence (DNA): TGTGCCAGCAGCTTAGTTGGGACACTAGGGTACAATGAGCAGTTCTTC.

This clonotype was counted only a few times. This chain joins TRBV5-1 and TRBJ2-3; D remains ambiguous. The V gene's germline CDR1 is SGHRS and CDR2 YFSETQ. The CDR3 sequence is 13 residues long. With 4 bases removed from V and 6 bases from J, the gap between germline ends came to 12 bases. The CDR3 is CASSKPGEDTQYF. CDR3 coding DNA: TGCGCCAGCAGCAAACCTGGCGAGGATACGCAGTATTTT.

This clonotype was recorded at least ten times. V usage is TRBV5-1 and J usage is TRBJ2-1; possible D gene TRBD2, 6 bases. Germline V gene sequence: CDR1 SGHRS, CDR2 YFSETQ. CDR3 size: 15 residues. Trimming removed 2 bases at V and 5 bases at J, with 14 bases between. The CDR3 is CASSLLAGGHNEQFF. The DNA of the CDR3 is TGCGCCAGCAGCTTACTAGCAGGCGGCCACAATGAGCAGTTCTTC.

The table lists this clonotype with a few counts. The chain has TRBV5-5 and TRBJ2-1; unclear D gene. Trimming pared 5 bases from V and 0 bases from J, leaving 12 bases between. This CDR3 spans 15 amino acids. In germline, CDR1 is SGHKS, CDR2 YYEKEE (reference sequence). For the CDR3, the DNA is TGTGCCAGCAGACTGGATGGGGTCTCCTACAATGAGCAGTTCTTC. Its translation: CASRLDGVSYNEQFF.

In this sample, this clonotype turned up a few times. The chain employs TRBV5-4 and TRBJ2-7; the match to TRBD2 covers 12 bases. V lost 5 bases and J lost 4; bases outside the gene matches: 7. Germline V gene lookup returns CDR1 SGHNT and CDR2 YYREEE (reference sequence). The CDR3 contains 15 residues. This CDR3 is CASSSGLAGSYEQYF. The CDR3 region has the DNA TGTGCCAGCAGTTCCGGACTAGCGGGATCTTACGAGCAGTACTTC. The full variable domain, completed using reference TRBV5-4 and TRBJ2-7, is ETGVTQSPTHLIKTRGQQVTLRCSSQSGHNTVSWYQQALGQGPQFIFQYYREEENGRGNFPPRFSGLQFPNYSSELNVNALELDDSALYLCASSSGLAGSYEQYFGPGTRLTVT.

The rearrangement uses TRBV28 and TRBJ2-7; TRBD1 matches at 9 bases. The V and J ends lost 7 bases and 2 bases, in that order; junction bases with no gene match: 9. This CDR3 comprises 15 residues. Per the germline V gene, CDR1 is MDHEN and CDR2 is SYDVKM. The CDR3 region is CASIPGQGKTYEQYV. In nucleotides, the CDR3 is TGTGCCAGCATCCCGGGACAGGGCAAGACCTACGAGCAGTACGTC.

A few counts support this clonotype. The chain couples TRBV4-2 to TRBJ1-2; tentative D call: TRBD1 (6 bases). Per the germline V gene, CDR1 is LGHNA and CDR2 is YNFKEQ. Between the trimmed V and J ends, which lost 0 bases and 13 bases, there was a span of 21 bases. The length of the CDR3 is 15 residues. For the CDR3, the DNA is TGTGCCAGCAGCCAAGACCCCGGGACAAGAGGGGTCGTCACCTTC. It yields the protein CASSQDPGTRGVVTF.

The V gene is TRBV7-3, the J gene TRBJ1-5; D remains unclear. With 5 bases removed from V and 4 bases from J, the gap between germline ends came to 21 bases. CDR1 is SGHTA, CDR2 FQGTGA, per germline. This CDR3 region has 17 residues. Here the CDR3 DNA reads TGTGCCAGCAGCCCTATAGGTGCAGCGACGGGGAATCAGCCCCAGCATTTT. This encodes CASSPIGAATGNQPQHF.

The CDR3 DNA follows: TGTGCCAGCAGCCGGACCCTTCGGGAGACCCAGTACTTC. Encoded protein: CASSRTLRETQYF. This sequence joins TRBV6-5 and TRBJ2-5, with D unclear. Trimming left V 6 bases short and J 5 bases short, with 13 bases between. Germline lookup yields CDR1 MNHEY and CDR2 SVGAGI. The CDR3 runs to 13 residues.

There are a few counts of this clonotype. V and J are TRBV7-2 and TRBJ1-2; maybe TRBD1 (5 bases). Germline values: CDR1 SGHTA, CDR2 FQGNSA. This CDR3 has 15 residues. V lost 0 bases to trimming and J lost 4 bases, with 12 bases between them. Here the CDR3 reads CASSLAVGVSYGYTF. The CDR3 nucleotides are TGTGCCAGCAGCTTAGCGGTGGGGGTCAGCTATGGCTACACCTTC. Complete variable domain (other parts from reference TRBV7-2 and TRBJ1-2): GAGVSQSPSNKVTEKGKDVELRCDPISGHTALYWYRQSLGQGLEFLIYFQGNSAPDKSGLPSDRFSAERTGGSVSTLTIQRTQQEDSAVYLCASSLAVGVSYGYTFGSGTRLTVV.

The chain carries TRBV12-5 and TRBJ2-7; D may be TRBD1 (5 bases). CDR1 and CDR2 from the germline V gene are LGHNT and FRNRAP. This CDR3 spans 10 amino acids. The chain's CDR3 is CASGLYRPSV. CDR3 bases: TGTGCTAGTGGTTTATACAGGCCCTCGGTC.

This clonotype has a handful of counts. The chain recombines TRBV4-1 with TRBJ2-1, with TRBD2 as a possible D gene (5 bases). V was trimmed by 5 bases and J by 1 base, leaving 21 bases between them. CDR3 length: 18 amino acids. Germline CDR1 and CDR2: MGHRA and YSYEKL. This CDR3 is CASSSQKGIGVSYNEQFF. The DNA of the CDR3 is TGCGCCAGCAGCAGTCAGAAAGGGATCGGGGTATCCTACAATGAGCAGTTCTTC.

V gene TRBV28 combines with J gene TRBJ2-3, with a tentative D call TRBD1 (7 bases). Germline V lookup: CDR1 MDHEN, CDR2 SYDVKM. This CDR3 is 17 amino acids long. V lost 5 bases and J lost 5, with 23 bases in between. CDR3 sequence (DNA): TGTGCCAGCAGTGACCCCAGGGGGGTGATTGTGAGAGATACGCAGTATTTT. Translated: CASSDPRGVIVRDTQYF.